This entry features one T cell receptor beta chain sequence. Its antigen is undetermined. The PCR made use of 60 Vbeta and 13 Jbeta primers. Using immunoSEQ multiplex PCR, the repertoire was profiled, and TCRdb retains in-frame clones only, with some absent. Of some 150,000 clones in the sample, roughly four fifths were seen once. This specimen belongs to a study of cytomegalovirus exposure and HLA in healthy donors. Overall study results and limits: Many donors shared some public TCRs, even though most TCR sequences were rare. Specific recognition of CMV antigens was confirmed in vitro for three chains (all CMV-associated).

The V gene end was trimmed by 5 bases and the J gene end by 3 bases; junction bases not matched to a gene: 8. The CDR3 is 16 residues long. The germline gives CDR1 SGHTA, CDR2 FQGNSA. What was sequenced was PBMCs. The chain joins TRBV7-2 to TRBJ1-4, with TRBD1 identical over 8 bases. The TCR was taken from a man aged 35 to 55 in good health and CMV-seropositive. The CDR3 spells CASSGFQGAANEKLFF. DNA of the CDR3: TGTGCCAGCAGCGGGTTCCAGGGGGCAGCTAATGAAAAACTGTTTTTT. Based on the CDR3 plus reference TRBV7-2 and TRBJ1-4, the full variable domain is GAGVSQSPSNKVTEKGKDVELRCDPISGHTALYWYRQSLGQGLEFLIYFQGNSAPDKSGLPSDRFSAERTGGSVSTLTIQRTQQEDSAVYLCASSGFQGAANEKLFFGSGTQLSVL.